The rows below give T cell receptor beta chains drawn from one sample of a study of blood T cell repertoires in COVID-19. The method was immunoSEQ multiplex PCR; TCRdb's version includes in-frame clones alone and lacks a portion of them. Here the sample spans around 170,000 clones, around 90% being singletons. Material for sequencing was peripheral blood. Receptor source: a man in his sixties with acute or convalescent COVID-19. CDR3s include the opening cysteine and the closing phenylalanine or tryptophan. Each record gives: clone size, V gene, D gene, J gene, CDR3 DNA, CDR3 protein. D genes are given only for firm matches. The size of a clone is reported for some rows only, either as once, few or many, or as a class for expanded clones.

>NA|TRBV5-1|NA|TRBJ1-6
TGCGCCAGCACCCTCAGTGGGCAGGGCGGATCACCCCTCCACTTT
CASTLSGQGGSPLHF
>once|TRBV4-1|NA|TRBJ1-1
TGCGCCAGCAGCCAAGAGAAACAGGGGAACACTGAAGCTTTCTTT
CASSQEKQGNTEAFF
>NA|TRBV7-8|NA|TRBJ2-7
TGTGCCAGCAGCACGGGACACGACTCCTACGAGCAGTACTTC
CASSTGHDSYEQYF
>NA|TRBV5-4|TRBD1|TRBJ2-5
TGTGCCAGCAGGAGAGGGGGACAGAGAGAGGAGACCCAGTACTTC
CASRRGGQREETQYF
>NA|TRBV3-1/TRBV3-2|NA|TRBJ1-1
TGTGCCAGCAGCCAAGGCTATGAAGCTTTCTTT
CASSQGYEAFF
>NA|TRBV6-5|TRBD1|TRBJ2-3
TGTGCCAGCACCTTTAACAGGGGGAACACGCAGTATTTT
CASTFNRGNTQYF
>NA|TRBV6-2/TRBV6-3|NA|TRBJ1-2
TGTGCCAGCAGTTATTTGGGGGCGGTCTATGGCTACACCTTC
CASSYLGAVYGYTF
>NA|TRBV5-4|NA|TRBJ1-1
TGTGCCAGCAGCTTGAGTATAGCGGGCCTGAACACTGAAGCTTTCTTT
CASSLSIAGLNTEAFF
>few|TRBV7-9|NA|TRBJ1-2
TGTGCCAGCACCGTACTCCAGGGTTCTGACTATGGCTACACCTTC
CASTVLQGSDYGYTF
>NA|TRBV6-6|TRBD1|TRBJ1-2
TGTGCCAGCAGTCCGACAGGGGACCCAATTAACTATGGCTACACCTTC
CASSPTGDPINYGYTF
>NA|TRBV6-5|TRBD2|TRBJ2-7
TGTGCCAGCAGTTACTCCTCCAGCGGGAGGGTCTACGAGCAGTACTTC
CASSYSSSGRVYEQYF
>NA|TRBV29-1|NA|TRBJ2-5
TGCAGCGTTGGTAATCAAGAGACCCAGTACTTC
CSVGNQETQYF
>many|TRBV3-1/TRBV3-2|TRBD2|TRBJ2-2
TGTGCCAGCAGCCAAGGGGCTAGCGGGAACACCGGGGAGCTGTTTTTT
CASSQGASGNTGELFF
>NA|TRBV10-3|TRBD1|TRBJ1-3
TGTGCCATCAGTGAGGGGGACAGCTCTGGAAACACCATATATTTT
CAISEGDSSGNTIYF
>NA|TRBV5-5|TRBD1|TRBJ2-3
TGTGCCAGCAGCTACGGGACAGGAGGTACGCAGTATTTT
CASSYGTGGTQYF
>NA|TRBV9|NA|TRBJ1-1
TGTGCCAGCAGCTCTAGACAGATGAACACTGAAGCTTTCTTT
CASSSRQMNTEAFF
>NA|TRBV6-6|TRBD2|TRBJ2-5
TGTGCCAGCAGTTACTCTAGCGGGAGGGCCATGGAGACCCAGTACTTC
CASSYSSGRAMETQYF
>NA|TRBV19|TRBD1|TRBJ2-1
TGTGCCAGTAGTCTGGGGACAGGGCTAGGTGAGCAGTTCTTC
CASSLGTGLGEQFF
>NA|TRBV7-9|TRBD2|TRBJ2-7
TGTGCCAGCAGCTTAGGGCTAGCGGGAGGCGAGCAGTACTTC
CASSLGLAGGEQYF
>NA|TRBV9|TRBD1|TRBJ1-6
TGTGCCAGCAGCGCCCGCGGACAGGATAATTCACCCCTCCACTTT
CASSARGQDNSPLHF
>few|TRBV27|NA|TRBJ1-5
TGTGCCAGCATCGCTCGGAGGGACGGTAATCAGCCCCAGCATTTT
CASIARRDGNQPQHF
>NA|TRBV7-9|NA|TRBJ1-1
TGTGCCAGCAGCCGAACGGGACTCCCCTGGATTGAAGCTTTCTTT
CASSRTGLPWIEAFF
>NA|TRBV9|TRBD2|TRBJ2-5
TGTGCCAGCAGCGTTGATAGCGGGAGGGGGGAGACCCAGTACTTC
CASSVDSGRGETQYF
>NA|TRBV19|TRBD1|TRBJ2-2
TGTGCCAGTACCTCGGACAGGCGCTACACCGGGGAGCTGTTTTTT
CASTSDRRYTGELFF
>NA|TRBV10-3|NA|TRBJ1-1
TGTGCCATCAGTGAAGTAGGGGGTTCAAACACTGAAGCTTTCTTT
CAISEVGGSNTEAFF
>NA|TRBV5-6|NA|TRBJ2-2
TGTGCCAGCAGCTTTGGGTCAGGGCACTTGGGCGGGGAGCTGTTTTTT
CASSFGSGHLGGELFF
>NA|TRBV29-1|NA|TRBJ2-7
TGCAGCGTCCGGGACAGGGTTGTGGTAGCGGGAAACTACGAGCAGTACTTC
CSVRDRVVVAGNYEQYF
>once|TRBV13|NA|TRBJ1-6
TGTGCCAGCAGCTCTCCTAATTCACCCCTCCACTTT
CASSSPNSPLHF
>NA|TRBV11-3|TRBD2|TRBJ2-7
TGTGCCAGCAGCCCCAGACGGGGGGACGAGCAGTACTTC
CASSPRRGDEQYF
>NA|TRBV11-2|TRBD1|TRBJ2-1
TGTGCCAGCAGCATCTCCTCCGGGACAGGGTGGGGTAGGGAGCAGTTCTTC
CASSISSGTGWGREQFF
>NA|TRBV30|TRBD1|TRBJ1-2
TGTGCCTGGAGTGTTTCTAGGGACAGGGGGCGCCGAAGATATGGCTACACCTTC
CAWSVSRDRGRRRYGYTF
>NA|TRBV11-2|NA|TRBJ1-2
TGTGCCAGCAGCTCGTGGGCGAGGGCGGGTGGCTACACCTTC
CASSSWARAGGYTF
>once|TRBV20-1|TRBD1|TRBJ1-2
TGCAGTGCTAGTGGGACAGGGGGCAACTATGGCTACACCTTC
CSASGTGGNYGYTF
>NA|TRBV9|NA|TRBJ1-1
TGTGCCAGCAGCGTAGAAGAGGGCACTGAAGCTTTCTTT
CASSVEEGTEAFF
>NA|TRBV27|NA|TRBJ2-1
TGTGCCAGCAGTTTGTACGGGGTCCAGAATGAGCAGTTCTTC
CASSLYGVQNEQFF
>NA|TRBV19|NA|TRBJ1-2
TGTGCCAGTAGTATATCAGGGATTAACTATGGCTACACCTTC
CASSISGINYGYTF
>NA|TRBV6-5|TRBD2|TRBJ2-5
TGTGCCAGCAGTCCCGGGGGGTTTGCTGAGACCCAGTACTTC
CASSPGGFAETQYF
>NA|TRBV7-3|NA|TRBJ1-1
TGTGCCAGCAGCTTAACGTTCACAGGCACTGAAGCTTTCTTT
CASSLTFTGTEAFF
>NA|TRBV5-4|TRBD1|TRBJ1-1
TGTGCCAGCAGCCGCATGGACAGGGGAACTGAAGCTTTCTTT
CASSRMDRGTEAFF
>NA|TRBV6-5|NA|TRBJ1-2
TGTGCCAGCAGTTCTCCGGACAGTGGCTATGGCTACACCTTC
CASSSPDSGYGYTF
>once|TRBV7-2|NA|TRBJ1-4
TGTGCCAGCAGCCTCTCAGGGCAAAGTAATGAAAAACTGTTTTTT
CASSLSGQSNEKLFF
>few|TRBV19|TRBD1|TRBJ1-4
TGTGCCAGTAGCGCCGTAGGACAGGGTAATGAAAAACTGTTTTTT
CASSAVGQGNEKLFF